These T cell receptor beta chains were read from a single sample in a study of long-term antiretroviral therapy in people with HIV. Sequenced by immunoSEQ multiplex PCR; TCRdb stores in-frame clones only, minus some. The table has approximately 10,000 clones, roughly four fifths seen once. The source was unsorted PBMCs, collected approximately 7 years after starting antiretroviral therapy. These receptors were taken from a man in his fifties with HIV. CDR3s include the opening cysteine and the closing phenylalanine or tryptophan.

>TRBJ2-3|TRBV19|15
CASTVSLLATDTQYF
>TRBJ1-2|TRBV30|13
CAWKVPGAYGYTF
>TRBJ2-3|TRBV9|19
CASSPGLAGGAGRLDTQYF
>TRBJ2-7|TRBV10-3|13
CAITDREGGEQYF
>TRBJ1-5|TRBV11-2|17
CASSLGGQTYSNQPQHF
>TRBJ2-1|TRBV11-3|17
CASSPRLAGESYNEQFF
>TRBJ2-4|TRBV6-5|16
CASSYSRYDAKNIQYF
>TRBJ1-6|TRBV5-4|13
CASSFDRESPLHF
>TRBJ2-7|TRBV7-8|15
CASSDYRELTYEQYF
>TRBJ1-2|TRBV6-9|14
CASSYTGGDDGYTF
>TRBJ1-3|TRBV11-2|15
CASSLDWEAGNTIYF
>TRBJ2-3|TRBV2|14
CASSTSGEADTQYF
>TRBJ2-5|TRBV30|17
CAWSGGLAGPSVGTQYF
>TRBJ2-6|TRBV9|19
CASSVVSGDPGTGANVLTF
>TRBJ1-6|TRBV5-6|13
CASSLEGDSPLHF
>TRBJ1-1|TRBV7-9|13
CASSPPGGPEAFF
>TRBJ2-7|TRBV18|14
CASSPGTHSYEQYF
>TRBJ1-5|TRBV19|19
CASSTPHGQGIFSNQPQHF
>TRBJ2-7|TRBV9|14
CASSPQGDPREQYF
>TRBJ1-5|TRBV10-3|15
CAISEFSPVDQPQHF
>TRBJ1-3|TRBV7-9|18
CASSLGQGASLSGNTIYF
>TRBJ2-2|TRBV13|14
CASSSDSFTGELFF
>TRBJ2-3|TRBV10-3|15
CATLGDPGGTDTQYF
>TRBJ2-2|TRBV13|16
CASSPRLAGETGELFF
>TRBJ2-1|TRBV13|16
CASSQTTGLSYNEQFF
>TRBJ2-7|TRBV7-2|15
CASSSLSGGFYEQYF
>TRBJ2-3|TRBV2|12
CAVLTGSDTQYF
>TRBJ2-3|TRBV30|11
CAWAISDTQYF
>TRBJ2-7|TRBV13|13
CASSLGRRNEQYF
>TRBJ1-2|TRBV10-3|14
CAISESRTNYGYTF
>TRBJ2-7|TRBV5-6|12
CASSVGPYEQYF
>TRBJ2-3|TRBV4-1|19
CASSQSGLAGGTSTDTQYF
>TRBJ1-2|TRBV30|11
CAWSRTEGYTF
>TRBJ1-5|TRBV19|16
CASTDTETSGNQPQHF
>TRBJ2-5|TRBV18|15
CASSPRELVAETQYF
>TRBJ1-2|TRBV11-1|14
CASSLYQGDYGYTF
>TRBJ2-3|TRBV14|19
CASSPLEGGLKIYTDTQYF
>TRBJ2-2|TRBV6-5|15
CASSYDTANTGELFF
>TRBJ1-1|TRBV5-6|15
CASSLWTSMNTEAFF
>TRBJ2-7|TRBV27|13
CASSFTTDNEQYF
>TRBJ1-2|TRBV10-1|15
CAGGWGPPTNYGYTF
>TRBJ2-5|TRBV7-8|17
CASSSRTSGVYQETQYF
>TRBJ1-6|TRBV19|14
CASGLAGYNSPLHF
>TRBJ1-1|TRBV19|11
CASNHHDQAFF
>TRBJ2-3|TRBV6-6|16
CASSYVTSGSTDTQYF
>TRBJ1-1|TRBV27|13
CASSVGVNTEAFF
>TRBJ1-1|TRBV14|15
CASSQGRGGSTEAFF
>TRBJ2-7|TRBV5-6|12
CASSRDSYEQYF
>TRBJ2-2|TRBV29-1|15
CSVYGTGRETGELFF
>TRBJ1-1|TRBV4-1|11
CASSSNTEAFF
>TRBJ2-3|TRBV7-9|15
CASSSYARGTDTQYF
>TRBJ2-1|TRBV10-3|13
CAIRGGVGNEQFF
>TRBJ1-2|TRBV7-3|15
CASSPGAGENYGYTF
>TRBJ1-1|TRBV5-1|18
CASSLDLAGSAMNTEAFF
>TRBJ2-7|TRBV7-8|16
CASSLVGTGARGEQYF